One sample yielded the 26 T cell receptor beta chains listed below, sequenced in a study of T cell responses to AZD1222 COVID-19 vaccine. Produced via immunoSEQ multiplex PCR; TCRdb's table is partial and in-frame only. The data show some 150,000 clones, around nine tenths seen once. The sample consisted of peripheral blood, taken 28 days after the second AZD1222 dose. The receptors derive from an adult who received the AZD1222 COVID-19 vaccine.

This clone is a singleton in its sample. The gene calls are TRBV12-3 or TRBV12-4 and TRBJ2-1; unclear D gene. Trimming left V 2 bases short and J 3 bases short, with 5 bases between. The CDR3 totals 13 residues. CDR3 in amino acids: CASSLNLYNEQFF. The CDR3 DNA sequence: TGTGCCAGCAGTTTAAACCTCTACAATGAGCAGTTCTTC.

The chain has TRBV7-2 and TRBJ2-5; D is unclear. Per the germline V gene, CDR1 is SGHTA and CDR2 is FQGNSA. The CDR3 has 16 residues. The V and J ends lost 2 bases and 0 bases respectively, with 13 bases between them. Here the CDR3 reads CASSLISDPYQETQYF. The CDR3 region has the DNA TGTGCCAGCAGCTTAATTTCAGACCCGTACCAAGAGACCCAGTACTTC.

V and J are TRBV10-2 and TRBJ1-4; no firm D call. Deletions cut 2 bases from V and 0 bases from J, with 7 bases between. The CDR3 has 15 amino acids. CDR1 and CDR2 (germline): WSHSY, SAAADI. The DNA for the CDR3 is TGCGCCAGCAGTGAGAAAGCCGCAACTAATGAAAAACTGTTTTTT. Its protein product is CASSEKAATNEKLFF.

This chain joins TRBV19 and TRBJ2-7, with D hard to call. Trimming cost V 5 bases and J 3 bases, with 11 bases left between them. The germline gives CDR1 LNHDA, CDR2 SQIVND (reference sequence). The CDR3 has 13 residues. CDR3 loop: CASSPAVFYEQYF. The CDR3 DNA reads as TGTGCCAGTAGTCCCGCCGTCTTCTACGAGCAGTACTTC.

The V and J genes are TRBV28 and TRBJ2-1; 7 nucleotides line up with TRBD2. Germline CDR1 is MDHEN and CDR2 is SYDVKM. The CDR3 extends over 11 amino acids. V shed 7 bases, J shed 10 bases, and the junction held 4 bases outside the gene matches. The CDR3 loop is CASKAGVEQFF. The CDR3 region has the DNA TGTGCCAGCAAGGCGGGGGTGGAGCAGTTCTTC.

The rearrangement links TRBV4-2 to TRBJ2-5, with D possibly being TRBD1 or TRBD2 (5 bases each). The CDR3 loop spans 14 amino acids. Germline V gives CDR1 LGHNA, CDR2 YNFKEQ. The V and J ends lost 0 bases and 3 bases respectively, with 8 bases between them. The CDR3 DNA reads TGTGCCAGCAGCCAAGAAGGGACCAAAGAGACCCAGTACTTC. Its protein product is CASSQEGTKETQYF.

CDR3 loop: CASSRVTGGSYEQYF. As DNA, the CDR3 is TGCGCCAGCAGCCGAGTAACGGGGGGCTCCTACGAGCAGTACTTC. The V gene is TRBV4-3, the J gene TRBJ2-7, with 7 bases aligning to TRBD2. The CDR3 loop spans 15 amino acids. J lost 0 bases, V lost 4 bases, and 6 bases had no gene match. The germline gives CDR1 LGHNA, CDR2 YSLEER.

The J gene is TRBJ2-1, the V gene TRBV15, with TRBD2 as a possible D gene (6 bases). V lost 6 bases, J lost 5 bases, and 11 bases lay in between. CDR3 length: 13 residues. The germline gives CDR1 LNHNV, CDR2 YYDKDF (reference sequence). CDR3 region: CATSLGGNNEQFF. The CDR3 bases are TGTGCCACCAGTCTCGGCGGGAACAATGAGCAGTTCTTC.

This clone was seen only once. The CDR3 region has the DNA TGTGCCAGCAGCTCCCAAAGATACAATGAGCAGTTCTTC. Translated, it gives CASSSQRYNEQFF. The rearrangement joins TRBV5-8 to TRBJ2-1; D gene uncertain. The CDR3 consists of 13 residues. Germline V lookup: CDR1 SGHTS, CDR2 YDEGEE. Deletions cut 3 bases from V and 4 bases from J, with 8 bases between. Filled out from reference TRBV5-8 and TRBJ2-1, the complete variable domain reads EAGVTQSPTHLIKTRGQQATLRCSPISGHTSVYWYQQALGLGLQFLLWYDEGEERNRGNFPPRFSGRQFPNYSSELNVNALELEDSALYLCASSSQRYNEQFFGPGTRLTVL.

The CDR3 here is CASSQDISGNTIYF. The CDR3 DNA reads as TGTGCCAGCAGCCAGGACATCTCTGGAAACACCATATATTTT. This rearrangement joins TRBV13 to TRBJ1-3; maybe TRBD1 (5 bases). The V gene lost 5 bases and the J gene lost 0 bases, with 8 bases spanning the gap. The CDR3 length is 14 residues. Germline CDR1 reads PRHDT; CDR2 reads FYEKMQ (reference sequence).

The rearrangement uses TRBV11-2 and TRBJ1-1, with no clear D. The CDR3 runs 13 residues. V dropped 7 bases and J dropped 4 bases, with 13 bases sitting between them. Germline CDR1 reads SGHAT; CDR2 reads FQNNGV. The CDR3 here is CASKEQPGTEAFF. As DNA, the CDR3 is TGTGCCAGCAAAGAGCAACCGGGCACTGAAGCTTTCTTT.

CDR3 in amino acids: CASSPLAFVSYNEQFF. For the CDR3, the DNA is TGTGCCAGCAGTCCCCTAGCATTCGTTTCCTACAATGAGCAGTTCTTC. This rearrangement joins TRBV2 to TRBJ2-1; perhaps TRBD2 as D (5 bases). The CDR3 is made up of 16 amino acids. Trimming cost V 5 bases and J 1 base, with 15 bases left between them. CDR1 is SNHLY and CDR2 is FYNNEI in the germline V gene.

The rearrangement links TRBV7-8 to TRBJ1-2; 7 positions match TRBD1. This CDR3 spans 14 amino acids. Germline lookup yields CDR1 SGHVS and CDR2 FQNEAQ. V lost 5 bases and J lost 8; bases outside the gene matches: 11. The CDR3 region has the DNA TGTGCCAGCAGCCCCTTCCAGGGGGGCCGCGGCTACACCTTC. This sequence encodes CASSPFQGGRGYTF. The full variable domain, completed using reference TRBV7-8 and TRBJ1-2, is GAGVSQSPRYKVAKRGQDVALRCDPISGHVSLFWYQQALGQGPEFLTYFQNEAQLDKSGLPSDRFFAERPEGSVSTLKIQRTQQEDSAVYLCASSPFQGGRGYTFGSGTRLTVV.

The rearrangement joins TRBV5-6 to TRBJ2-7; D is perhaps TRBD2 (5 bases). V was shortened by 4 bases and J by 12 bases, with 17 bases between the two germline ends. The CDR3 spans 12 residues. The V gene's germline CDR1 is SGHDT and CDR2 YYEEEE. The CDR3 sequence is CASSTTGSEGYF. CDR3 coding DNA: TGTGCCAGCAGCACGACCGGGTCTGAGGGGTACTTC.

This chain joins TRBV4-3 and TRBJ1-1, with TRBD1 matching over 9 bases. Germline-derived CDR1 and CDR2 are LGHNA and YSLEER. V was pared by 0 bases and J by 4 bases, with 9 bases of the junction left unmatched. This CDR3 has 17 residues. CDR3 residues: CASSQEVLTTGGTEAFF. CDR3 sequence (DNA): TGCGCCAGCAGCCAAGAAGTTCTAACGACAGGGGGCACTGAAGCTTTCTTT.

This clone was detected a few times. The J gene is TRBJ1-2, the V gene TRBV2; 8 bases match TRBD1. The CDR3 length is 14 residues. Trimming took 3 bases from V and 3 from J; bases not matched to a gene: 3. Germline assignment: CDR1 SNHLY and CDR2 FYNNEI. The CDR3 loop is CASSEYRGDYGYTF. CDR3 sequence (DNA): TGTGCCAGCAGTGAGTACAGGGGGGACTATGGCTACACCTTC.

This chain links TRBV4-1 with TRBJ2-1; the D gene could be TRBD1 or TRBD2 (6 bases each). The CDR3 consists of 15 residues. The ends were cut back, 7 bases at V and 5 bases at J, with 18 bases in the middle. Germline V lookup: CDR1 MGHRA, CDR2 YSYEKL. The DNA for the CDR3 is TGCGCCAGCACGATCGGGCTGGGGGGCAACAATGAGCAGTTCTTC. Its translation is CASTIGLGGNNEQFF.

The chain couples TRBV7-3 to TRBJ1-4; 7 nucleotides match TRBD1. Unmatched junction bases numbered 8, after V lost 5 bases and J lost 5 bases. The CDR3 length is 15 residues. The germline CDR1 and CDR2 sequences are SGHTA and FQGTGA. CDR3 region: CASSVSGQPNEKLFF. The CDR3 bases are TGTGCCAGCAGCGTATCGGGACAGCCGAATGAAAAACTGTTTTTT.

V gene TRBV30 combines with J gene TRBJ1-6; D is perhaps TRBD1 (6 bases). CDR1 and CDR2 from the germline V gene are GTSNPN and SVGIG (reference sequence). CDR3 length equals 13 residues. The V gene lost 8 bases and the J gene lost 10 bases, with 18 bases spanning the gap. The CDR3 reads CAGKQGSWSPLHF. CDR3 nucleotide sequence: TGTGCCGGTAAACAGGGATCATGGTCACCCCTCCACTTT.

The rearrangement uses TRBV29-1 and TRBJ1-1; 10 bases map to TRBD1. The V and J ends lost 1 base and 5 bases, in that order; junction bases with no gene match: 13. This CDR3 region has 17 residues. Germline CDR1 and CDR2: SQVTM and ANQGSEA. The CDR3 DNA is TGCAGCGTTGAAGGAGTAAGGCCGGGACAGGGGCAAACTGAAGCTTTCTTT. Residues: CSVEGVRPGQGQTEAFF.

The J gene is TRBJ2-3, the V gene TRBV5-1, with D perhaps matching TRBD2 (6 bases). This CDR3 region has 15 residues. The germline V gene has CDR1 SGHRS and CDR2 YFSETQ. V was shortened by 4 bases and J by 6 bases, with 18 bases between the two germline ends. The CDR3: CASSPVGGPGDTQYF. The DNA of the CDR3 is TGCGCCAGCAGCCCGGTGGGGGGACCAGGGGATACGCAGTATTTT.

This clone was picked up one time. This chain uses TRBV30 with TRBJ1-3; D is uncertain. V shed 4 bases and J shed 8 bases, with 15 bases lying between them. The CDR3 totals 13 residues. Germline V gives CDR1 GTSNPN, CDR2 SVGIG (reference sequence). CDR3 nucleotide sequence: TGTGCCTGGAAAAAGGACCTAAGATACACCATATATTTT. Translated: CAWKKDLRYTIYF.

This clone was detected only once. This chain links TRBV20-1 with TRBJ1-1; D remains unclear. The CDR3 extends over 10 amino acids. In germline, CDR1 is DFQATT, CDR2 SNEGSKA (reference sequence). Trimming pared 5 bases from V and 8 bases from J, leaving 9 bases between. In DNA form, the CDR3 reads TGCAGTGCTTCCCTTTCGGAAGCTTTCTTT. Translation: CSASLSEAFF.

The V and J genes are TRBV30 and TRBJ1-5, with 11 bases that match TRBD1. V dropped 0 bases and J dropped 6; count of bases not matched to a gene: 1. This CDR3 comprises 14 residues. The germline V gene has CDR1 GTSNPN and CDR2 SVGIG (reference sequence). The CDR3 protein is CAWSVGTGGQPQHF. DNA for the CDR3: TGTGCCTGGAGTGTAGGGACAGGGGGTCAGCCCCAGCATTTT.

The chain links TRBV5-1 to TRBJ2-2, with D uncertain. The V end was cut by 2 bases, the J end by 2 bases, with 4 bases between. The germline V gene has CDR1 SGHRS and CDR2 YFSETQ. CDR3 size: 13 residues. The CDR3, as DNA: TGCGCCAGCAGCTTCGACAACACCGGGGAGCTGTTTTTT. Residues: CASSFDNTGELFF.

The chain carries TRBV5-1 and TRBJ1-2; D uncertain. CDR3 length equals 12 residues. Germline V gives CDR1 SGHRS, CDR2 YFSETQ. Trimming left V 4 bases short and J 4 bases short, with 8 bases between. CDR3 nucleotides: TGCGCCAGCAGCGCTTCTGTCTATGGCTACACCTTC. Its translation: CASSASVYGYTF. Filled out from reference TRBV5-1 and TRBJ1-2, the complete variable domain reads KAGVTQTPRYLIKTRGQQVTLSCSPISGHRSVSWYQQTPGQGLQFLFEYFSETQRNKGNFPGRFSGRQFSNSRSEMNVSTLELGDSALYLCASSASVYGYTFGSGTRLTVV.